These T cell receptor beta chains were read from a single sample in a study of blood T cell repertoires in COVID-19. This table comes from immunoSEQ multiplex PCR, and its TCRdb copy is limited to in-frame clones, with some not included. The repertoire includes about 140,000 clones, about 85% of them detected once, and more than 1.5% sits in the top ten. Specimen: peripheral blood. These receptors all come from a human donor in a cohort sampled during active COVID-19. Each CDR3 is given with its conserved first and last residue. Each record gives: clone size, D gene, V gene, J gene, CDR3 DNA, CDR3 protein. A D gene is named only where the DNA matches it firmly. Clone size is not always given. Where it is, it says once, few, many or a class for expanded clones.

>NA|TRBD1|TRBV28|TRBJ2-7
TGTGCCAGCAGTTTCCAGACCGCCGGGACAGGGACCTACGAGCAGTACTTC
CASSFQTAGTGTYEQYF
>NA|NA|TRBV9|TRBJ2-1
TGTGCCAGCAGCGTTCGACCCAGCGGTAACAATGAGCAGTTCTTC
CASSVRPSGNNEQFF
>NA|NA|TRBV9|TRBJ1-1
TGTGCCAGCAGCGTCCTCCCAGGGGCATCTGAAGCTTTCTTT
CASSVLPGASEAFF
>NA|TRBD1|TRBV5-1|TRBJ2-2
TGCGCCAGCAGCTTGGTACAGGGGGCGGACACCGGGGAGCTGTTTTTT
CASSLVQGADTGELFF
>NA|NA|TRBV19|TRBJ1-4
TGTGCCAGTCGATCGCGGGAAGGGAATGAAAAACTGTTTTTT
CASRSREGNEKLFF
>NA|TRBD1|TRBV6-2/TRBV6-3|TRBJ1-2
TGTGCCAGCAGTTACTCGACAGGGGACGGCTACACCTTC
CASSYSTGDGYTF
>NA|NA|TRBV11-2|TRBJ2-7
TGTGCCAGCAGCTTAAGCGGCTCCCTCTCCGAGCAGTACTTC
CASSLSGSLSEQYF
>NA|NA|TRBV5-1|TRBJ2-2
TGCGCCAGCAGCTTGGATGTGTTCGTTGCCGGGGAGCTGTTTTTT
CASSLDVFVAGELFF
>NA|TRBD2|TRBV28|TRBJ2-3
TGTGCCAGCAGTTTCTTAGGACTAGCGGGAGCTCCAGATACGCAGTATTTT
CASSFLGLAGAPDTQYF
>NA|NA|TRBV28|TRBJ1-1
TGTGCCAGCAGTTCGTTCGAGCGTGTAGGCACTGAAGCTTTCTTT
CASSSFERVGTEAFF
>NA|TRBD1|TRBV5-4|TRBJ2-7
TGTGCCAGCAGCTCGACAGGGGGCTCCTACGAGCAGTACTTC
CASSSTGGSYEQYF
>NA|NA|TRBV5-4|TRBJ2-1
TGTGCCAGCAGCTCCCCAGGGAGGCCGGGGATAGGGCAGTTCTTC
CASSSPGRPGIGQFF
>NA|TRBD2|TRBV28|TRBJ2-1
TGTGCCAGCACCCCCGGACAGGGAAGAAGGGGTAGCGGGAGGGCCTTGAATGAGCAGTTCTTC
CASTPGQGRRGSGRALNEQFF
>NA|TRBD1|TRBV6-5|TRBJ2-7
TGTGCCAGCATAGACAGGGGGCGGTGGAAAGACGAGCAGTACTTC
CASIDRGRWKDEQYF
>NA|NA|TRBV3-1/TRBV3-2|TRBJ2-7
TGTGCCAGCAGCCAAGGGTTAGTAGGGAGCTACGAGCAGTACTTC
CASSQGLVGSYEQYF
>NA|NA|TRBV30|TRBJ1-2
TGTGCCTGGACCCCACCGGGACTTAATTATCGGGGCTATGGCTACACCTTC
CAWTPPGLNYRGYGYTF
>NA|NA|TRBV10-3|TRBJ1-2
TGTGCCATCAGTGAAAGGGGCAGCCTTAACTATGGCTACACCTTC
CAISERGSLNYGYTF
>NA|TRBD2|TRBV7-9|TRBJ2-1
TGTGCCAGCAGCCGCGGACTAGCGGGAGGCAATGAGCAGTTCTTC
CASSRGLAGGNEQFF
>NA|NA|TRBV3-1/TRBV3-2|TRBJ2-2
TGTGCCAGCAGCCATAGCGATACGAACACCGGGGAGCTGTTTTTT
CASSHSDTNTGELFF
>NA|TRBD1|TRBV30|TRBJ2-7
TGTGCCTGGAGTCGGGACAGGGGGCTCAGGGGCTTAGGGCAGTACTTC
CAWSRDRGLRGLGQYF
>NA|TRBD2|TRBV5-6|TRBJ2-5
TGTGCCAGCAGCTGGCGGACTAGCGGGAGAGTTTCAGAGACCCAGTACTTC
CASSWRTSGRVSETQYF
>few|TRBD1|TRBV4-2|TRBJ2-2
TGTGCCAGCAGCCACCGAAGGGGACAGGGGCGTTATGACGGGGAGCTGTTTTTT
CASSHRRGQGRYDGELFF
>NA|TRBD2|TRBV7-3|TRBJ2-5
TGTGCCAGCAGCCCCACTAGCGTGGGCCAAGAGACCCAGTACTTC
CASSPTSVGQETQYF
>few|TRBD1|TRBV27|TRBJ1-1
TGTGCCAGCCAAAACAGGGGCACTGAAGCTTTCTTT
CASQNRGTEAFF
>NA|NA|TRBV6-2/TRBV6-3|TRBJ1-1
TGTGCCAGCAGTTACAGACAGAAAAACACTGAAGCTTTCTTT
CASSYRQKNTEAFF
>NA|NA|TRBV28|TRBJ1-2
TGTGCCAGCAGTTTCGAGGGGGTCTATGGCTACACCTTC
CASSFEGVYGYTF
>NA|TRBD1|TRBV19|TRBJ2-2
TGTGCCAGTAGTGGGACAGGGCCCTGGGAGCTGTTTTTT
CASSGTGPWELFF
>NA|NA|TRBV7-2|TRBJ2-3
TGTGCCAGCAGCTGGGAGCGGAGAGCCAGGTACAATACGCAGTATTTT
CASSWERRARYNTQYF
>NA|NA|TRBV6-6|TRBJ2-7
TGTGCCAGCACCGCATATACTGGGGCTGACTACGAGCAGTACTTC
CASTAYTGADYEQYF
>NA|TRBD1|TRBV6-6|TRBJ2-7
TGTGCCAGCAGACCTGACAGGGGCCCCCCCTACGAGCAGTACTTC
CASRPDRGPPYEQYF
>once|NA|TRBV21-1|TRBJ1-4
TGTGCCAGCAGCAAAGGGGGACAGGAAAGGGTCGCCCTCTTTAATGAAAAACTGTTTTTT
CASSKGGQERVALFNEKLFF
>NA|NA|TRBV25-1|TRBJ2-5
TGTGCCAGCAGCCCCCTGGGGGCCGAAGGAGAGACCCAGTACTTC
CASSPLGAEGETQYF
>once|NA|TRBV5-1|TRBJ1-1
TGCGCCAGCAGCTTGGTTGTCGGGAAGAACACTGAAGCTTTCTTT
CASSLVVGKNTEAFF
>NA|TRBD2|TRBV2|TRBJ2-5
TGTGCCAGCAGTAGATCTAGCGGGAGGGCTGTGGAGACCCAGTACTTC
CASSRSSGRAVETQYF
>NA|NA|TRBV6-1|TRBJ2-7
TGTGCCAGCAGTGAAATTCGGGGGAGGACGCAGTACTTC
CASSEIRGRTQYF
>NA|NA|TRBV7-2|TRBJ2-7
TGTGCCAGCAGCTTAGGTTCAGGGTACGAGCAGTACTTC
CASSLGSGYEQYF
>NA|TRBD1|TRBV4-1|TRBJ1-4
TGCGCCAGCAGCCAATCCGACAGGGTTAGTGAAAAACTGTTTTTT
CASSQSDRVSEKLFF
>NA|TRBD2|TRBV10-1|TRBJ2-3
TGCGCCGGCAGTGATTCGAGGACTAGCGGGAACGGGGCTAGCACAGATACGCAGTATTTT
CAGSDSRTSGNGASTDTQYF
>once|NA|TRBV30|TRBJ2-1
TGTGCCTGGAGTCGGGCTAGCCTCCCTTATGAGCAGTTCTTC
CAWSRASLPYEQFF
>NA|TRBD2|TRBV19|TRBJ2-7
TGTGCCAGTAGAGAAGCGGGAGGTACGTCACCCTACGAGCAGTACTTC
CASREAGGTSPYEQYF
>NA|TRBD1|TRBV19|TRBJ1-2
TGTGCCAGTACGGTCGACAGGGGCTATGGCTACACCTTC
CASTVDRGYGYTF
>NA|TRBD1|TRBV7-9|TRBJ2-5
TGTGCCAGCAGCCCAGGGGGTGGGATGAGAGAGACCCAGTACTTC
CASSPGGGMRETQYF
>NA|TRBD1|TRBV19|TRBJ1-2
TGTGCCAGTAGTAGACCGACAGGGTCTTTCGGTGGCTACACCTTC
CASSRPTGSFGGYTF
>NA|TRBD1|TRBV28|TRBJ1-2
TGTGCCAGCAGTTCCTACCAAACAGGGGGCGCGGAAGGCTACACCTTC
CASSSYQTGGAEGYTF